These 14 T cell receptor beta chains were all obtained from the same sample, sequenced in a study of blood T cell repertoires in COVID-19. Only in-frame clones appear in the TCRdb table, and some are missing; sequencing was by immunoSEQ multiplex PCR. The sample includes roughly 250,000 clones, about 90% seen only once; the top ten take around 6%. Sequenced material: PBMCs or T cells enriched from blood (not recorded which). These receptors were collected from a woman aged 25-40 years with acute COVID-19.

V usage is TRBV2 and J usage is TRBJ2-3; TRBD2 matches 9 bases. Germline CDR1 reads SNHLY; CDR2 reads FYNNEI. The V and J ends lost 6 bases and 10 bases, in that order; junction bases with no gene match: 11. CDR3 size: 14 residues. The CDR3 nucleotides read TGTGCCAGCAGCCTCCCGGGACTAGCAACGGCGCAGTATTTT. This gives the protein CASSLPGLATAQYF. Full variable domain (missing parts from reference TRBV2 and TRBJ2-3): EPEVTQTPSHQVTQMGQEVILRCVPISNHLYFYWYRQILGQKVEFLVSFYNNEISEKSEIFDDQFSVERPDGSNFTLKIRSTKLEDSAMYFCASSLPGLATAQYFGPGTRLTVL.

This chain connects TRBV19 to TRBJ1-3; the match to TRBD1 covers 10 bases. Losses at the gene ends were 7 bases for V and 1 base for J; bases not matched to a gene: 10. Germline CDR1 LNHDA, CDR2 SQIVND (reference sequence). This CDR3 has 17 residues. CDR3 amino acids: CASNRDRGLRSGNTIYF. In DNA, the CDR3 is TGTGCCAGTAACCGGGACAGGGGATTAAGATCTGGAAACACCATATATTTT. Together with reference TRBV19 and TRBJ1-3, the CDR3 gives the full variable domain: DGGITQSPKYLFRKEGQNVTLSCEQNLNHDAMYWYRQDPGQGLRLIYYSQIVNDFQKGDIAEGYSVSREKKESFPLTVTSAQKNPTAFYLCASNRDRGLRSGNTIYFGEGSWLTVV.

The CDR3 DNA sequence: TGTGCCAGCACCGAATTGGGGGTGACAGGACCGAACACTGAAGCTTTCTTT. It encodes CASTELGVTGPNTEAFF. This rearrangement joins TRBV5-5 to TRBJ1-1, with D maybe TRBD1 (6 bases). V was cut by 6 bases and J by 1 base, with 22 bases left in between. CDR1 and CDR2 from the germline V gene are SGHKS and YYEKEE (reference sequence). The CDR3 covers 17 residues.

The chain combines TRBV6-2 or TRBV6-3 with TRBJ2-5, with 10 bases matching TRBD2. Trimming at V came to 6 bases and at J to 5 bases, leaving 12 bases not matched to a gene. Germline V gives CDR1 MNHEY, CDR2 SVGEGT. CDR3 length equals 16 residues. The CDR3 coding sequence is TGTGCCAGCAGCTCGCCTAGCGGGGGTACGATTGAGACCCAGTACTTC. Translating gives CASSSPSGGTIETQYF.

This chain connects TRBV6-4 to TRBJ2-2, with unresolved D. The V and J ends lost 6 bases and 1 base respectively, with 12 bases between them. CDR1 and CDR2 from the germline V gene are MRHNA and SNTAGT. The CDR3 extends over 15 amino acids. The DNA for the CDR3 is TGTGCCAGCAGCCCAGAGAGAGGGAACACCGGGGAGCTGTTTTTT. Residues: CASSPERGNTGELFF.

The CDR3 coding sequence is TGTGCCAGCAGTTTGGACAGCCGCACAGATACGCAGTATTTT. Amino acid sequence: CASSLDSRTDTQYF. V and J are TRBV11-1 and TRBJ2-3; tentative D call: TRBD1 (6 bases). The CDR3 is made up of 14 amino acids. V lost 6 bases, J lost 1 base, and 11 bases lay in between. Germline CDR1 and CDR2: SGHAT and FQDESV (reference sequence). The full variable domain, its missing parts supplied by reference TRBV11-1 and TRBJ2-3, is EAEVAQSPRYKITEKSQAVAFWCDPISGHATLYWYRQILGQGPELLVQFQDESVVDDSQLPKDRFSAERLKGVDSTLKIQPAELGDSAMYLCASSLDSRTDTQYFGPGTRLTVL.

The V and J genes are TRBV6-5 and TRBJ2-1, with 7 bases aligning to TRBD1. The CDR3 spans 15 residues. The junction had 13 bases not matched to a gene; V was cut back by 5 bases and J by 9 bases. From germline, CDR1 is MNHEY and CDR2 SVGAGI. CDR3 nucleotides: TGTGCCAGCAGTCTGTTCGACAGGGAAGGCGGTGAGCAGTTCTTC. As protein: CASSLFDREGGEQFF.

V and J are TRBV2 and TRBJ1-5; 9 nucleotides match TRBD1. CDR3 length equals 13 residues. Trimming took 6 bases from V and 5 from J; bases not matched to a gene: 2. Germline CDR1 SNHLY, CDR2 FYNNEI. In DNA, the CDR3 is TGTGCCAGCAGAGACAGGGGGTATCAGCCCCAGCATTTT. It yields the protein CASRDRGYQPQHF. Full variable domain (missing parts from reference TRBV2 and TRBJ1-5): EPEVTQTPSHQVTQMGQEVILRCVPISNHLYFYWYRQILGQKVEFLVSFYNNEISEKSEIFDDQFSVERPDGSNFTLKIRSTKLEDSAMYFCASRDRGYQPQHFGDGTRLSIL.

About this clone: One junction end does not reproduce the germline sequence, and a read error may be involved. The chain carries TRBV5-1 and TRBJ1-1; TRBD1 aligns across 7 bases. Germline lookup yields CDR1 SGHRS and CDR2 YFSETQ. This CDR3 contains 13 residues. CDR3 DNA sequence: TGCGCCAGCAGTCAGGGACAGAACATTGAAGCTTTCTTT. Its translation is CASSQGQNIEAFF.

This chain uses TRBV9 with TRBJ2-1, with TRBD2 identical over 13 bases. Germline V gene sequence: CDR1 SGDLS, CDR2 YYNGEE. This CDR3 has 19 residues. V was pared by 2 bases and J by 0 bases, with 8 bases of the junction left unmatched. The CDR3 loop is CASSVRLAGGGSSYNEQFF. As DNA, the CDR3 is TGTGCCAGCAGCGTTAGACTAGCGGGGGGCGGAAGCTCCTACAATGAGCAGTTCTTC.

V gene TRBV28 combines with J gene TRBJ2-7, with a possible D match to TRBD2 (6 bases). Trimming took off 2 bases at V and 6 bases at J, with 17 bases between the two ends. The CDR3 length is 15 residues. Germline-derived CDR1 and CDR2 are MDHEN and SYDVKM. This chain's CDR3 is CASSLDLDSGGEQYF. The CDR3 nucleotides are TGTGCCAGCAGTTTAGATCTCGACTCCGGGGGCGAGCAGTACTTC.

This chain connects TRBV11-2 to TRBJ1-2, with 7 bases that match TRBD1. Germline CDR1 SGHAT, CDR2 FQNNGV. The CDR3 runs to 15 residues. With 2 bases clipped from V and 1 base from J, the junction kept 4 bases outside the gene matches. Here the CDR3 DNA reads TGTGCCAGCAGCTTATGGGACAGAATTAACTATGGCTACACCTTC. Its protein product is CASSLWDRINYGYTF.

The table lists this clone with many counts. The CDR3 loop is CASSIVGGTQYF. CDR3 coding DNA: TGTGCCAGCAGCATAGTCGGGGGGACCCAGTACTTC. This rearrangement joins TRBV6-5 to TRBJ2-5; D might be TRBD2 (6 bases). Germline loops: CDR1 MNHEY, CDR2 SVGAGI. Trimming cost V 6 bases and J 7 bases, with 12 bases left between them. The CDR3 has 12 amino acids.

This clone was observed a few times. The rearrangement uses TRBV5-1 and TRBJ1-1; 8 bases agree with TRBD1. V lost 4 bases to trimming and J lost 0 bases; unmatched junction nucleotides: 2. Germline CDR1 is SGHRS and CDR2 is YFSETQ. The CDR3 covers 14 residues. Written as DNA, the CDR3 is TGCGCCAGCAGCCCCAGGGGGCTGAACACTGAAGCTTTCTTT. Its translation is CASSPRGLNTEAFF.